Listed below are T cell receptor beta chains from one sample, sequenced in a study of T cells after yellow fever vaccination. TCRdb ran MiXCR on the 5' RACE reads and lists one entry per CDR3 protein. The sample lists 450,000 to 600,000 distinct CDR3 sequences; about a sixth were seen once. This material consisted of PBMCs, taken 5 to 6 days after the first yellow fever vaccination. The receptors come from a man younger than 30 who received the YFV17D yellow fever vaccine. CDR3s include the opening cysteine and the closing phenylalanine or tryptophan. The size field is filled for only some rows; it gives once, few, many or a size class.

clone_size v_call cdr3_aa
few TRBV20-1 CSARRPGLAPGTQYF
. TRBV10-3 CAISALQGAAFF
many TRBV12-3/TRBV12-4 CASSSQDYGYTF
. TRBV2 CASSAQGAYGYTF
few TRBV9 CASSVDQGEAYGYTF
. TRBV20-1 CSARASSEPLTQYF
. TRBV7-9 CASSYRGALTDTQYF
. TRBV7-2 CASSPGFRRVLTDTQYF
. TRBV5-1 CASSLAIGGRDEQFF
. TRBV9 CASSVLAGARTDTQYF
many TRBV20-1 CSGFLAATDTQYF
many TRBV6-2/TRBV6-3 CASTGSGNTIYF
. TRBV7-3 CASSPRNAGEQFF
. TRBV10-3 CAISESGITNTEAFF
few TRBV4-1 CASTQSGTYGNTIYF
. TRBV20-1 CSARMDGRDTGELFF
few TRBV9 CASSVDTGVQFF
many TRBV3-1 CASSQNSNSEKLFF
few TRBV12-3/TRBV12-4 CASSSGSLKSPTREYVEQYF
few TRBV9 CASTPSGGTETQYF
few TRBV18 CASSGGSGYNSPLHF
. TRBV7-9 CASSLAVWDTQYF
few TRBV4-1 CASSQSSPGEAGYTF
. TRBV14 CASSRDGIFGYSTDTQYF
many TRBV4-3 CASSHPPPRNTIYF
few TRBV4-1 CASSQGRGILNYGYTF
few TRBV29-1 CSVPAGGWGYTF
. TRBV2 CASSRKGETQYF
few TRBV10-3 CAISGLLASGTDTQYF
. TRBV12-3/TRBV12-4 CASSLDLLNTEAFF
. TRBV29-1 CSVAESNQPQHF
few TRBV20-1 CSARNDRRVRETQYF
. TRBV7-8 CASSLGPDTQGGTEAFF
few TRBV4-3 CASSQEQGASSPLHF
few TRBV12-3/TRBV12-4 CASSIGLAGGVDTQYF
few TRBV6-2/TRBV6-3 CASSYGELGAKNIQYF
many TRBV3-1 CASSRGEANTGELFF
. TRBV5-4 CASSLSREGETQYF
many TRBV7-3 CASSFQGAARPDTQYF
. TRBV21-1 CASLADTQYF
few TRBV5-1 CASSLWDGTNEKLFF
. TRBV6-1 CASSEAHGERPQHF
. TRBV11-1 CASSLGRGRPGTDTQYF
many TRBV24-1 CATSDAAEETQYF
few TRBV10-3 CAISGLNTVGYTF
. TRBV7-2 CASSLMVVNQPQHF
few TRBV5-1 CASSWGRGRGNYGYTF
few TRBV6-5 CASSSHLQESQETQYF
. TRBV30 CAWSGHSSYEQYF
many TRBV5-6 CASDLWRLDGRETQYF
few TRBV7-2 CASSRGGGSTDTQYF
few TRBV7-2 CASSLERSYNEQFF
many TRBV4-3 CASSQEGVGGAGELFF
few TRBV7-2 CASTRPRGWLFF
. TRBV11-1 CASSSMTRNEQFF